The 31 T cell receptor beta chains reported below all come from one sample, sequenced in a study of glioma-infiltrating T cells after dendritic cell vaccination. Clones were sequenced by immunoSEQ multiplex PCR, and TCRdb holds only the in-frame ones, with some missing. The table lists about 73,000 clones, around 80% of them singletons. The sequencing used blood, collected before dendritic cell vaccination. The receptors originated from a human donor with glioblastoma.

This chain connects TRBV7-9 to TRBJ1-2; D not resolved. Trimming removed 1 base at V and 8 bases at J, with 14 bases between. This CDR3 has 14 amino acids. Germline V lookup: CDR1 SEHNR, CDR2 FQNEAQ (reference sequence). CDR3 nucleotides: TGTGCCAGCAGCTTAGAGGCGCCCACACAGGGCTACACCTTC. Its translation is CASSLEAPTQGYTF.

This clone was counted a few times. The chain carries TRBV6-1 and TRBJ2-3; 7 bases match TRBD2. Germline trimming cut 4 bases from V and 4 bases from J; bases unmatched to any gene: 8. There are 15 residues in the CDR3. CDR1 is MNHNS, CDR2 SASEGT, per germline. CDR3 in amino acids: CASSAFEGGPDTQYF. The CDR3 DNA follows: TGTGCCAGCAGTGCTTTTGAGGGAGGGCCAGATACGCAGTATTTT.

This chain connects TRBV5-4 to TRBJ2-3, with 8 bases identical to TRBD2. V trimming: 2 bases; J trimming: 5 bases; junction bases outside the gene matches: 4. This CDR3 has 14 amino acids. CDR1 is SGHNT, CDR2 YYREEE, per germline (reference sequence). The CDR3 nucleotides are TGTGCCAGCAGCTTCAGGCTAGCGGGAGATACGCAGTATTTT. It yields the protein CASSFRLAGDTQYF.

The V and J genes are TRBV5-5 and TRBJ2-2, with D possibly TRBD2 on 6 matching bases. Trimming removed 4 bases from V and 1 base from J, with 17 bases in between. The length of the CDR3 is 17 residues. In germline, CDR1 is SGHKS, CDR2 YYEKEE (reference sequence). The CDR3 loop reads CASSPQLGGQNTGELFF. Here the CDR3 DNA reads TGTGCCAGCAGCCCTCAGTTGGGGGGTCAGAACACCGGGGAGCTGTTTTTT. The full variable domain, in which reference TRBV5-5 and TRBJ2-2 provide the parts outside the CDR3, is DAGVTQSPTHLIKTRGQQVTLRCSPISGHKSVSWYQQVLGQGPQFIFQYYEKEERGRGNFPDRFSARQFPNYSSELNVNALLLGDSALYLCASSPQLGGQNTGELFFGEGSRLTVL.

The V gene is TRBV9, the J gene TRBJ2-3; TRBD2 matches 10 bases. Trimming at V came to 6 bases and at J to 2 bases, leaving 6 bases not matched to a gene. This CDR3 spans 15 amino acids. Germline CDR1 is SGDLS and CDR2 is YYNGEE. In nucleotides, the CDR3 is TGTGCCAGCACCCTGACTAGCGGGTACACAGATACGCAGTATTTT. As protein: CASTLTSGYTDTQYF. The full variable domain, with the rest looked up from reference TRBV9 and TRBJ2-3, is DSGVTQTPKHLITATGQRVTLRCSPRSGDLSVYWYQQSLDQGLQFLIQYYNGEERAKGNILERFSAQQFPDLHSELNLSSLELGDSALYFCASTLTSGYTDTQYFGPGTRLTVL.

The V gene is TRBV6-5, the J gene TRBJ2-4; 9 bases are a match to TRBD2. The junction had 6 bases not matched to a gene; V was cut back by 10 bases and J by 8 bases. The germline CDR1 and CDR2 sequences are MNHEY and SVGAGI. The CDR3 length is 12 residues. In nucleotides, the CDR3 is TGTGCCACTAGTAGCGGGAGAGACATTCAGTACTTC. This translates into CATSSGRDIQYF.

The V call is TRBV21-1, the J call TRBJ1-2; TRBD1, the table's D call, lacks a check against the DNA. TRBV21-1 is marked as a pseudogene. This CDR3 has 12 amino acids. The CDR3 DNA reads TGTGCCAGCCGACAGGGGGCTGTGGGCTACACCTTC. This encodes CASRQGAVGYTF.

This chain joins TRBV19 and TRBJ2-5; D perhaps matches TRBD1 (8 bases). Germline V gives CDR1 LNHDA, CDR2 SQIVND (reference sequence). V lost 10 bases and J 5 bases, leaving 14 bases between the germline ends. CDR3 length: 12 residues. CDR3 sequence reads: CATGQGGETQYF. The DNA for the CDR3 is TGTGCCACCGGACAGGGAGGGGAGACCCAGTACTTC.

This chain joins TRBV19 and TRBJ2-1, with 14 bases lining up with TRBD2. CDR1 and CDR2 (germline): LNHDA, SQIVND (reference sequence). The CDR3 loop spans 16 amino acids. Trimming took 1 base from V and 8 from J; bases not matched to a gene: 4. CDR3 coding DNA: TGTGCCAGTAGTATAGGTGGGACTAGCGGGAGTGATGAGCAGTTCTTC. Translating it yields CASSIGGTSGSDEQFF.

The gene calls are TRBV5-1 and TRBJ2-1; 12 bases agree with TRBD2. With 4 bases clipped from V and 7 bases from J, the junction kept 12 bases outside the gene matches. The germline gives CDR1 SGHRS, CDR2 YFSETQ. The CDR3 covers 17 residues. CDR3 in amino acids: CASSQSWTSGASNEQFF. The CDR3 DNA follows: TGCGCCAGCAGCCAAAGCTGGACTAGCGGGGCTTCGAATGAGCAGTTCTTC.

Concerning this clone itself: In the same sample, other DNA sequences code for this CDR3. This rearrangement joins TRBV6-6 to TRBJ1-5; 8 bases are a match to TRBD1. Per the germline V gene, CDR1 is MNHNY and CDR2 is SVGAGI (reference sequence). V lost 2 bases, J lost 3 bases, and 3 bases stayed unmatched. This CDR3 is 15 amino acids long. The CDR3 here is CASSYRQGNNQPQHF. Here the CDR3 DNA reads TGTGCCAGCAGTTACCGACAGGGGAACAATCAGCCCCAGCATTTT.

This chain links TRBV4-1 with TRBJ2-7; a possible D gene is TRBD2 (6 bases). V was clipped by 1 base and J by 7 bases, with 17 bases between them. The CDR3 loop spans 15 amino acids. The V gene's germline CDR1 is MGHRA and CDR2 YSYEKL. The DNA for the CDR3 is TGCGCCAGCAGCCAAGCACCGGGACTCTCCTTTGAGCAGTACTTC. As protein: CASSQAPGLSFEQYF.

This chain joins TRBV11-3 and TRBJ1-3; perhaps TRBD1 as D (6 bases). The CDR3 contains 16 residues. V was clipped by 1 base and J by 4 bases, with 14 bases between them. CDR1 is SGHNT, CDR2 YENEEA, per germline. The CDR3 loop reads CASSLGPQGSGNTIYF. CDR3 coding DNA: TGTGCCAGCAGCTTAGGACCTCAGGGGTCCGGAAACACCATATATTTT. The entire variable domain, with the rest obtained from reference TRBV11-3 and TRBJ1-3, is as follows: EAGVVQSPRYKIIEKKQPVAFWCNPISGHNTLYWYLQNLGQGPELLIRYENEEAVDDSQLPKDRFSAERLKGVDSTLKIQPAELGDSAVYLCASSLGPQGSGNTIYFGEGSWLTVV.

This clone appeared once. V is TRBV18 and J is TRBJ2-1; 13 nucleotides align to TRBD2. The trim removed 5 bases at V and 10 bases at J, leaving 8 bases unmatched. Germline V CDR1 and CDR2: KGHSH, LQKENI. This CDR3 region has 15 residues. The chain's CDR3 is CASSRLAGGSGEQFF. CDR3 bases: TGTGCCAGCTCAAGACTAGCGGGAGGATCTGGGGAGCAGTTCTTC.

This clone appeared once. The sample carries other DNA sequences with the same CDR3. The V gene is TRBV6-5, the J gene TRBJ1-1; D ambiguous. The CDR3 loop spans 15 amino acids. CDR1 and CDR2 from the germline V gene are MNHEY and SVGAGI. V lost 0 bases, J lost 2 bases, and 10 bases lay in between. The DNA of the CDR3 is TGTGCCAGCAGTTACTCAAGCAGGCACAACACTGAAGCTTTCTTT. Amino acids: CASSYSSRHNTEAFF.

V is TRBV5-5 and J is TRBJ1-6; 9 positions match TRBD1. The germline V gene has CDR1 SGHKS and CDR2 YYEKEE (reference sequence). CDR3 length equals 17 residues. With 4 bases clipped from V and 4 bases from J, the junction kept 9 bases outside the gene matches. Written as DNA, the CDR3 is TGTGCCAGCAGCGTCCCTACAGGGGGCTCATATAATTCACCCCTCCACTTT. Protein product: CASSVPTGGSYNSPLHF.

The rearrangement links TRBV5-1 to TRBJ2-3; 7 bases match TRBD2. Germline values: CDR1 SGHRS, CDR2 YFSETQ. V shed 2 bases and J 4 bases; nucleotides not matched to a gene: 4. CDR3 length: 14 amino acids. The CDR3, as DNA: TGCGCCAGCAGCTTAAACGCGGGAGCAGATACGCAGTATTTT. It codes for CASSLNAGADTQYF.

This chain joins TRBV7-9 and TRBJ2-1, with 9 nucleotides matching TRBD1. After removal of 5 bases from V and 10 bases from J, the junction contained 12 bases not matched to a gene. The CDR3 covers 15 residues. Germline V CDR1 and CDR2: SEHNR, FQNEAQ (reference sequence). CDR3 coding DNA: TGTGCCAGCAGCCCATGGACAGGGGTGGCAAGAGAGCAGTTCTTC. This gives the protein CASSPWTGVAREQFF.

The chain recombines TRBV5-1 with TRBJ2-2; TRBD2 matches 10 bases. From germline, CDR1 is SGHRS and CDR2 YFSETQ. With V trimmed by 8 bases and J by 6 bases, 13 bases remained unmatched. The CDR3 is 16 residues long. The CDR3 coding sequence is TGCGCCAGTACTGTGGAGGGGCTAGCGGGGGCCGGGGAGCTGTTTTTT. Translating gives CASTVEGLAGAGELFF.

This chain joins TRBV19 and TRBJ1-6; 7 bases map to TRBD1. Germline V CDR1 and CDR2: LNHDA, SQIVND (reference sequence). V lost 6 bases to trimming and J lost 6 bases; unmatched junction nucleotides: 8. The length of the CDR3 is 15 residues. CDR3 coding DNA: TGTGCCAGTAGCGATCAGGGGGGTGGTAATTCACCCCTCCACTTT. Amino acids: CASSDQGGGNSPLHF.

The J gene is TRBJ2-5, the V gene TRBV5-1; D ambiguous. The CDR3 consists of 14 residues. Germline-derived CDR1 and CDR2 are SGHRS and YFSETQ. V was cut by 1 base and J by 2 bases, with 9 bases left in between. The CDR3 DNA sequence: TGCGCCAGCAGCTTGTTGAGTCTACAAGAGACCCAGTACTTC. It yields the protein CASSLLSLQETQYF.

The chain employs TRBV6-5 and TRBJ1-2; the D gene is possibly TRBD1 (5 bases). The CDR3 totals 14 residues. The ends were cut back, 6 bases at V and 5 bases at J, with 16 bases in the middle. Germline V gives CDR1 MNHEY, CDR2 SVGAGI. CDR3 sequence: CASSRRQLRYGYTF. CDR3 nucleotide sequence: TGTGCCAGCAGCCGGAGACAGCTTCGGTATGGCTACACCTTC.

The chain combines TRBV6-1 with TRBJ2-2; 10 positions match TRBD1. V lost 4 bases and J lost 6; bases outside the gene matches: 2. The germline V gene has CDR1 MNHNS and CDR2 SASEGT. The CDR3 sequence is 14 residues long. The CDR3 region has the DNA TGTGCCAGCAGTGGACAGGGGGCCGCCGGGGAGCTGTTTTTT. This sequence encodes CASSGQGAAGELFF.

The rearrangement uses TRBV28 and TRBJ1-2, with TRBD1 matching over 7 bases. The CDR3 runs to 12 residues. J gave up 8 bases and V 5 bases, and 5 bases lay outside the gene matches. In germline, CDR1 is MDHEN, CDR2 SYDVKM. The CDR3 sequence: CASSRQGWGYTF. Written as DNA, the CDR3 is TGTGCCAGCAGTCGACAGGGTTGGGGCTACACCTTC.

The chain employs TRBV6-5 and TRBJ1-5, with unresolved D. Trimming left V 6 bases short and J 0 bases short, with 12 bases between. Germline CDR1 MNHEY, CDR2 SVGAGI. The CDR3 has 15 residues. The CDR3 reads CASRTMVGSNQPQHF. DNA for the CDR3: TGTGCCAGCAGGACTATGGTGGGTAGCAATCAGCCCCAGCATTTT.

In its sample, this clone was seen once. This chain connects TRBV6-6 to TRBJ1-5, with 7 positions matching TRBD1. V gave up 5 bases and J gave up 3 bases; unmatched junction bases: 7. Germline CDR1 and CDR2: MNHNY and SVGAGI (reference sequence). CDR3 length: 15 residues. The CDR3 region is CASSPSGTDNQPQHF. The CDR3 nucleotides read TGTGCCAGCAGTCCCTCCGGGACAGACAATCAGCCCCAGCATTTT.

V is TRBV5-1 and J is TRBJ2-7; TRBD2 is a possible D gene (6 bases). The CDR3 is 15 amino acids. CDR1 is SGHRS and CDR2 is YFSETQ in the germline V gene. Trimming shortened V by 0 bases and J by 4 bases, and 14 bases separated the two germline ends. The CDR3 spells CASSLVAGPEYEQYF. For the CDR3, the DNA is TGCGCCAGCAGCTTGGTTGCGGGGCCGGAATACGAGCAGTACTTC.

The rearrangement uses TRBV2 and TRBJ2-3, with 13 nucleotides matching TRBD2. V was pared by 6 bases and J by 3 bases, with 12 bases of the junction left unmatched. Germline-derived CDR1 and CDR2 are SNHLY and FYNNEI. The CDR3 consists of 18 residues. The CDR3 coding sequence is TGTGCCAGCAGCAAAACGGCGAGGACTAGCGGGAGAACAGATACGCAGTATTTT. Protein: CASSKTARTSGRTDTQYF.

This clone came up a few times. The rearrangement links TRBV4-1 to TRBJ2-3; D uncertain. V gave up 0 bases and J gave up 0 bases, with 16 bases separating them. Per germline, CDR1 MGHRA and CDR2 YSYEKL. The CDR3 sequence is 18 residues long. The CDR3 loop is CASSQDKRGSFSTDTQYF. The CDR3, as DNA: TGCGCCAGCAGCCAAGATAAGCGAGGATCTTTTAGCACAGATACGCAGTATTTT.

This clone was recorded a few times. The CDR3 is CASSGIRQGSGNTIYF. In DNA form, the CDR3 reads TGTGCCAGCAGTGGAATTCGACAGGGCTCTGGAAACACCATATATTTT. This chain links TRBV6-1 with TRBJ1-3; 7 bases map to TRBD1. The CDR3 length is 16 residues. The germline V gene has CDR1 MNHNS and CDR2 SASEGT. V shed 4 bases and J 0 bases; nucleotides not matched to a gene: 6.

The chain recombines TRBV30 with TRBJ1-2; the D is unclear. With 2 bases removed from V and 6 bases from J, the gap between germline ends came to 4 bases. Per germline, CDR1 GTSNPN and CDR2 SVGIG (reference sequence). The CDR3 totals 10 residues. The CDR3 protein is CAWSLNGYTF. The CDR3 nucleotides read TGTGCCTGGAGTTTAAATGGCTACACCTTC.